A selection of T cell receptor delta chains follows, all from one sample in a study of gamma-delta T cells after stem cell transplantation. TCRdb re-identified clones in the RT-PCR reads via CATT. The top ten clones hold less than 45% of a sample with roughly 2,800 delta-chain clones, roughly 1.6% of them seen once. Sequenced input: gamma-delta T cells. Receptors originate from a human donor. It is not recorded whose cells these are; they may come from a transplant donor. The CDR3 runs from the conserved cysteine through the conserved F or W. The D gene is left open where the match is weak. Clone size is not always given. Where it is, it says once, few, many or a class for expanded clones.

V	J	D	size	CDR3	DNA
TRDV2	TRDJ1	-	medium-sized	CACDTLTAPTDKLIF	TGTGCCTGTGACACGCTTACGGCCCCCACCGATAAACTCATCTTT
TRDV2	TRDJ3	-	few	CACDTGGYSSWDTRQMFF	TGTGCCTGTGACACTGGGGGTTATAGCTCCTGGGACACCCGACAGATGTTTTTC
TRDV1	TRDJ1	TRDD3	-	CALSQPYPSGGCYTDKLIF	TGTGCTCTGAGCCAGCCGTACCCCTCTGGGGGATGTTACACCGATAAACTCATCTTT
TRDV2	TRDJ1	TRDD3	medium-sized	CACDTLLTGGRYTDKLIF	TGTGCCTGTGACACTCTTTTGACTGGGGGTCGGTACACCGATAAACTCATCTTT
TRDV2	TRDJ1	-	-	CACDTVGTPGRYTDKLIF	TGTGCCTGTGACACCGTGGGGACCCCAGGCCGATACACCGATAAACTCATCTTT
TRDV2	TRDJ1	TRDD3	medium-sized	CACDTVGYDSGDKLIF	TGTGCCTGTGACACCGTGGGATACGATTCTGGCGATAAACTCATCTTT
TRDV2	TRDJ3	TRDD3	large	CACDTATGGYSKSSWDTRQMFF	TGTGCCTGTGACACCGCTACTGGGGGATACTCTAAAAGCTCCTGGGACACCCGACAGATGTTTTTC
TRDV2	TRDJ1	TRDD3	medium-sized	CACDSLLGDPEYTDKLIF	TGTGCCTGTGACAGTTTACTGGGGGATCCAGAGTACACCGATAAACTCATCTTT
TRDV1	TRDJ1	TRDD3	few	CALGELALSWGIPKTDKLIF	TGTGCTCTTGGGGAACTAGCCCTCAGCTGGGGGATACCCAAAACCGATAAACTCATCTTT
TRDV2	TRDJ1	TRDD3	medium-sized	CACDRVLGIRDTDKLIF	TGTGCCTGTGACAGAGTACTGGGGATAAGGGACACCGATAAACTCATCTTT
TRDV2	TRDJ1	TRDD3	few	CACDTITGGTQYTDKLIF	TGTGCCTGTGACACCATCACTGGGGGAACCCAGTACACCGATAAGCTCATCTTT
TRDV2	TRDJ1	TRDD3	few	CACDALVLGAQFDKLIF	TGTGCCTGTGACGCGCTAGTACTGGGGGCTCAATTCGATAAACTCATCTTT
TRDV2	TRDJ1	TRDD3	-	CACDTVLGDTRDSYTDKLIF	TGTGCCTGTGACACCGTACTGGGGGATACGCGGGATTCGTACACCGATAAACTCATCTTT
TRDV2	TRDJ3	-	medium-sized	CACDTVNTRSTAWDTRQMFF	TGTGCCTGTGACACCGTTAACACTCGGTCAACGGCCTGGGACACCCGACAGATGTTTTTC
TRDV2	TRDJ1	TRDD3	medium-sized	CACDHLTGGYAVLTDKLIF	TGTGCCTGTGACCATCTTACTGGGGGATACGCGGTTCTAACCGATAAACTCATCTTT
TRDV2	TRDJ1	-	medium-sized	CACDRLTTDKLIF	TGTGCCTGTGACCGCTTAACCACCGATAAACTCATCTTT
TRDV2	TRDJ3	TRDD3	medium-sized	CACDTLLGDTSWDTRQMFF	TGTGCCTGTGACACTTTACTGGGGGATACTTCCTGGGACACCCGACAGATGTTTTTC
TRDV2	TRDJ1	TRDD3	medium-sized	CACDDLLGDTRGSGTDKLIF	TGTGCCTGTGACGACCTACTGGGGGATACGCGGGGTTCGGGGACCGATAAACTCATCTTT
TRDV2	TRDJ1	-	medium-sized	CACDDITHVRLSGSYTDKLIF	TGTGCCTGTGACGATATTACGCACGTCCGTCTTTCGGGGAGTTACACCGATAAACTCATCTTT
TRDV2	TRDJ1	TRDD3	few	CACDVLGDTDTDKLIF	TGTGCCTGTGACGTACTGGGGGATACGGACACCGATAAACTCATCTTT
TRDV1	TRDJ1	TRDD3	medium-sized	CALGYCGTSLVLGERPQYTDKPIF	TGTGCTCTTGGGTATTGCGGGACCTCACTTGTACTGGGGGAACGGCCCCAGTACACCGATAAACCCATCTTT
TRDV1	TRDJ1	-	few	CALGERRNLRGYVSYWGKSATDKLIF	TGTGCTCTTGGGGAACGGCGAAACCTACGGGGTTACGTCTCCTACTGGGGTAAGAGTGCCACCGATAAACTCATCTTT
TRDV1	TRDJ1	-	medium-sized	CALGELVSFSPTLLLGTYTDKLIF	TGTGCTCTTGGGGAACTAGTATCATTTAGTCCTACCCTTTTACTTGGGACGTACACCGATAAACTCATCTTT
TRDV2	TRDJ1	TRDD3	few	CACDGVLGDTRDSYTDKPIF	TGTGCCTGTGACGGCGTACTGGGGGATACGCGGGATTCGTACACCGATAAACCCATCTTT
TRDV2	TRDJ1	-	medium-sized	CACDSLRGSDQYTDKLIF	TGTGCCTGTGACTCTTTGCGGGGTTCGGATCAGTACACCGATAAACTCATCTTT
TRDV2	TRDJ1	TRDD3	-	CACDTLSGIRGLTDKLIF	TGTGCCTGTGACACCCTTTCGGGGATACGCGGTTTGACCGATAAACTCATCTTT
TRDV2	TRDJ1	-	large	CACDTVSADTDKLIF	TGTGCCTGTGACACGGTCTCGGCGGATACCGATAAACTCATCTTT
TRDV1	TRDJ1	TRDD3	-	CALGVPDTGGKYTDKLIF	TGTGCTCTTGGGGTTCCCGACACTGGGGGGAAATACACCGATAAACTCATCTTT
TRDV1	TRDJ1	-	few	CALGEEEVRPANTDKLIF	TGTGCTCTTGGGGAAGAGGAGGTAAGGCCAGCTAATACCGATAAACTCATCTTT
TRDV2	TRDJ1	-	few	CACDTVGEPSTDKLIF	TGTGCCTGCGACACCGTTGGGGAACCTTCAACCGATAAACTCATCTTT
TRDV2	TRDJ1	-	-	CACDTLPTRDTGGTDKLIF	TGTGCCTGTGACACCCTTCCTACGAGGGATACTGGGGGGACCGATAAACTCATCTTT
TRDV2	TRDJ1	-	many	CASDTVNRWSGDKLIF	TGTGCCAGTGACACCGTAAATCGTTGGTCGGGCGATAAACTCATCTTT
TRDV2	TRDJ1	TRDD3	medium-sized	CACSLLGDNDTDKLIF	TGTGCCTGTTCCCTACTGGGGGATAACGACACCGATAAACTCATCTTT
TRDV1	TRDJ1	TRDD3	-	CALGEPPSYSLGDDHKLIF	TGTGCTCTTGGGGAACCCCCCTCCTACAGTCTGGGGGATGATCATAAACTCATCTTT
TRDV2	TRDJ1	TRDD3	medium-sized	CACDAILGDTHGDTDKLIF	TGTGCCTGTGACGCTATACTGGGGGATACGCACGGGGACACCGATAAACTCATCTTT
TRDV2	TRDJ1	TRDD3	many	CACDFLRLGDTVRDKLIF	TGTGCCTGTGACTTTCTACGTCTCGGGGATACGGTCCGAGATAAACTCATCTTT
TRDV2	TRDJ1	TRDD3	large	CACRSTQGWGYTDKLIF	TGTGCCTGCAGATCCACCCAAGGCTGGGGGTACACCGATAAACTCATCTTT
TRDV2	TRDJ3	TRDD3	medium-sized	CACDVLLGDSSWDTRQMFF	TGTGCCTGTGACGTTCTACTGGGGGATAGCTCCTGGGACACCCGACAGATGTTTTTC
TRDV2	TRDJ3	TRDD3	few	CACDTATGGPTWDTRQMFF	TGTGCCTGTGACACCGCGACTGGGGGCCCTACCTGGGACACCCGACAGATGTTTTTC
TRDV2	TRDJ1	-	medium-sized	CACEAVGAGGYTDKLIF	TGTGCCTGTGAGGCGGTGGGGGCCGGAGGGTACACCGATAAACTCATCTTT
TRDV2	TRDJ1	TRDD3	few	CACDTVQSGGDLRDKLIF	TGTGCCTGTGACACCGTACAATCTGGGGGAGACCTTAGAGATAAACTCATCTTT
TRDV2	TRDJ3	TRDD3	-	CACDTVEGPTGGCSSWDTRQMFF	TGTGCCTGTGACACCGTCGAGGGCCCTACTGGGGGCTGCAGCTCCTGGGATACCCGACAGATGTTTTTC
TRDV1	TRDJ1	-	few	CALGELWTLFSAGVSDKLIF	TGTGCTCTTGGGGAACTGTGGACCCTTTTTTCGGCCGGGGTCTCCGATAAACTCATCTTT
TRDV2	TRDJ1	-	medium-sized	CACGSILRSEVDKLIF	TGTGCCTGTGGCAGTATTCTCCGGAGTGAGGTGGATAAACTCATCTTT
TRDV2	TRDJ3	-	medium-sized	CACDTAGSRSSWDTRQMFF	TGTGCCTGTGACACCGCGGGGTCTAGAAGCTCCTGGGACACCCGACAGATGTTTTTC
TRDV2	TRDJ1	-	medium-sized	CACDTVGSYTDKLIF	TGTGCCTGTGACACCGTCGGGTCGTACACCGATAAACTCATCTTT
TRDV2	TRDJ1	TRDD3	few	CACDSLGDTGDKLIF	TGTGCCTGTGACTCTCTGGGGGATACAGGCGATAAACTCATCTTT
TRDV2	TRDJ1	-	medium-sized	CACDTLPTGDTGGTDKLIF	TGTGCCTGTGACACCCTTCCTACGGGGGATACTGGGGGGACCGATAAACTCATCTTT
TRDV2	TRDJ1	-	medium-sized	CACDAITTEPYTRYTDELIF	TGTGCCTGTGACGCCATCACAACCGAACCTTATACCCGATACACCGATGAACTCATCTTT